This passage covers 27 T cell receptor beta chains from one sample sequenced in a study of OX40 agonist ivuxolimab in advanced cancers. Receptor amplification or capture employed the immunoSEQ multiplex PCR assay. Not all clones reach the TCRdb copy of this immuneACCESS table, which keeps in-frame sequences only. Checked studies attribute under half of the gap to unresolved V genes and leave the rest unexplained. Recorded for this sample are 40,000 or so clones; around nine tenths of them occurred a single time. The ten top clones hold around 12% of the sample. Material: CD4+ or CD8+ T cells sorted from blood, obtained in a trial of the OX40 agonist ivuxolimab. The receptor source for this set is an adult with an advanced solid tumor such as melanoma, head and neck, liver or kidney cancer.

The rearrangement links TRBV7-9 to TRBJ1-2; TRBD1 matches 9 bases. The CDR3 consists of 13 residues. CDR1 is SEHNR, CDR2 FQNEAQ, per germline (reference sequence). Trimming at V came to 4 bases and at J to 7 bases, leaving 4 bases not matched to a gene. The CDR3 DNA sequence: TGTGCCAGCAGCTCGGACAGGGGCGCTGGCTACACCTTC. It yields the protein CASSSDRGAGYTF.

The chain joins TRBV18 to TRBJ1-1; TRBD1 matches at 7 bases. This CDR3 spans 16 amino acids. Germline assignment: CDR1 KGHSH and CDR2 LQKENI. Trimming took 3 bases from V and 0 from J; bases not matched to a gene: 7. CDR3 bases: TGTGCCAGCTCACCCCTACCCCAGGGGGTGAACACTGAAGCTTTCTTT. Its protein is CASSPLPQGVNTEAFF.

The genes are TRBV19 and TRBJ1-1; unclear D gene. This CDR3 comprises 14 residues. The V end lost 9 bases, the J end lost 4 bases, and 18 bases lay between the germline ends. Germline values: CDR1 LNHDA, CDR2 SQIVND (reference sequence). CDR3 residues: CASRTSLDGTEAFF. The CDR3 DNA follows: TGTGCCAGCAGGACCTCTCTGGACGGCACTGAAGCTTTCTTT.

The chain employs TRBV5-8 and TRBJ1-1; D gene unclear. Germline lookup yields CDR1 SGHTS and CDR2 YDEGEE. The CDR3 has 11 amino acids. V was shortened by 2 bases and J by 8 bases, with 7 bases between the two germline ends. This CDR3 is CASSFGLEAFF. The DNA of the CDR3 is TGTGCCAGCAGCTTTGGGTTGGAAGCTTTCTTT. Together with reference TRBV5-8 and TRBJ1-1, the CDR3 gives the full variable domain: EAGVTQSPTHLIKTRGQQATLRCSPISGHTSVYWYQQALGLGLQFLLWYDEGEERNRGNFPPRFSGRQFPNYSSELNVNALELEDSALYLCASSFGLEAFFGQGTRLTVV.

The genes are TRBV5-5 and TRBJ2-7, with D perhaps TRBD1 or TRBD2 (6 bases each). Germline V lookup: CDR1 SGHKS, CDR2 YYEKEE (reference sequence). The CDR3 consists of 15 residues. V lost 0 bases to trimming and J lost 5 bases, with 15 bases between them. The CDR3 region is CASSLARTAGDEQYF. The CDR3 DNA is TGTGCCAGCAGCTTGGCTAGGACAGCGGGTGACGAGCAGTACTTC.

J is TRBJ1-5 and V is TRBV30; TRBD1 is a possible D gene (5 bases). CDR1 and CDR2 (germline): GTSNPN, SVGIG (reference sequence). Trimming pared 3 bases from V and 0 bases from J, leaving 12 bases between. The CDR3 contains 15 residues. DNA for the CDR3: TGTGCCTGGAGCACCCGGGGGACTAGCAATCAGCCCCAGCATTTT. It is translated as CAWSTRGTSNQPQHF.

The V and J genes are TRBV11-2 and TRBJ1-2; D is uncertain. Trimming took off 6 bases at V and 8 bases at J, with 19 bases between the two ends. CDR3 length equals 14 residues. Germline lookup yields CDR1 SGHAT and CDR2 FQNNGV. The chain's CDR3 is CASSRAVPLDGYTF. The CDR3 nucleotides read TGTGCCAGCAGTCGGGCGGTTCCCCTCGACGGCTACACCTTC. The variable domain in full, completed from reference TRBV11-2 and TRBJ1-2, reads EAGVAQSPRYKIIEKRQSVAFWCNPISGHATLYWYQQILGQGPKLLIQFQNNGVVDDSQLPKDRFSAERLKGVDSTLKIQPAKLEDSAVYLCASSRAVPLDGYTFGSGTRLTVV.

V usage is TRBV6-6 and J usage is TRBJ2-1; 10 positions match TRBD2. With 10 bases clipped from V and 7 bases from J, the junction kept 13 bases outside the gene matches. The V gene's germline CDR1 is MNHNY and CDR2 SVGAGI (reference sequence). There are 15 residues in the CDR3. The CDR3 DNA reads TGTGCCACCCTGCGAGAGCGGGGGGGGTGGAATGAGCAGTTCTTC. Its protein product is CATLRERGGWNEQFF.

The chain links TRBV14 to TRBJ2-3; D is unresolved. Deletions cut 0 bases from V and 3 bases from J, with 19 bases between. Per germline, CDR1 SGHDN and CDR2 FVKESK. The CDR3 has 18 residues. CDR3 amino acids: CASSQDLLGGGFTDTQYF. The CDR3 DNA reads TGTGCCAGCAGCCAAGATCTTCTCGGCGGTGGGTTTACAGATACGCAGTATTTT.

The chain carries TRBV19 and TRBJ1-5; D not resolved. V was trimmed by 7 bases and J by 0 bases, leaving 13 bases between them. The germline V gene encodes CDR1 LNHDA and CDR2 SQIVND (reference sequence). There are 15 residues in the CDR3. CDR3 nucleotides: TGTGCCAGTAATTTTAGGGTTAGTAGCAATCAGCCCCAGCATTTT. Translating gives CASNFRVSSNQPQHF.

J is TRBJ1-2 and V is TRBV30, with D perhaps matching TRBD1 (6 bases). CDR3 length: 14 residues. Deletions cut 3 bases from V and 9 bases from J, with 20 bases between. Per the germline V gene, CDR1 is GTSNPN and CDR2 is SVGIG (reference sequence). CDR3 residues: CAWRSGGAARSYTF. CDR3 bases: TGTGCCTGGAGGTCCGGGGGGGCCGCTAGAAGCTACACCTTC.

The chain recombines TRBV7-9 with TRBJ2-3, with TRBD2 matching 13 bases. The CDR3 has 15 amino acids. The V and J ends lost 6 bases and 4 bases, in that order; junction bases with no gene match: 4. The V gene's germline CDR1 is SEHNR and CDR2 FQNEAQ (reference sequence). The CDR3 loop is CASSRTSGSADTQYF. The CDR3 region has the DNA TGTGCCAGCAGTAGGACTAGCGGGAGTGCAGATACGCAGTATTTT.

CDR3 in DNA: TGTGCCAGCAGTTTGTCCGGGGGCGCCCGAGGTGGCTACACCTTC. Translated, it gives CASSLSGGARGGYTF. The chain is built from TRBV28 and TRBJ1-2; D perhaps matches TRBD1 (6 bases). Germline V gives CDR1 MDHEN, CDR2 SYDVKM. The germline V and J ends were trimmed by 3 bases and 7 bases, with 18 bases remaining between them. There are 15 residues in the CDR3.

The rearrangement links TRBV28 to TRBJ1-4; 8 bases are shared with TRBD1. The CDR3 consists of 19 residues. V lost 5 bases and J lost 0; bases outside the gene matches: 14. CDR1 is MDHEN, CDR2 SYDVKM, per germline. The CDR3 region has the DNA TGTGCCAGCAGTCTAAGTCCGGGACAGGAACTTACAACTAATGAAAAACTGTTTTTT. Residues: CASSLSPGQELTTNEKLFF.

This clone has just a few counts. The J gene is TRBJ2-2, the V gene TRBV5-4; D gene unclear. Deletions cut 5 bases from V and 2 bases from J, with 7 bases between. The CDR3 totals 13 residues. Germline V CDR1 and CDR2: SGHNT, YYREEE (reference sequence). The CDR3 coding sequence is TGTGCCAGCAGGCCAGTAAACACCGGGGAGCTGTTTTTT. It specifies CASRPVNTGELFF.

This clone was seen many times. The chain joins TRBV6-6 to TRBJ2-3; 9 bases align to TRBD2. The CDR3 contains 15 residues. With 7 bases clipped from V and 2 bases from J, the junction kept 7 bases outside the gene matches. Germline V gives CDR1 MNHNY, CDR2 SVGAGI (reference sequence). The CDR3 sequence: CASIRSGGTTDTQYF. DNA of the CDR3: TGTGCCAGCATTCGAAGCGGGGGGACCACAGATACGCAGTATTTT.

The chain combines TRBV11-2 with TRBJ1-2; 7 nucleotides agree with TRBD1. V lost 5 bases and J lost 5; bases outside the gene matches: 11. Per germline, CDR1 SGHAT and CDR2 FQNNGV. CDR3 length: 15 residues. The CDR3 DNA reads as TGTGCCAGCAGCACCCCTACAGGGGTTGGATATGGCTACACCTTC. This sequence encodes CASSTPTGVGYGYTF.

By sample share, this clone is medium-sized. The gene calls are TRBV6-1 and TRBJ2-7, with D unclear. The CDR3 extends over 13 amino acids. From germline, CDR1 is MNHNS and CDR2 SASEGT. The V and J ends lost 4 bases and 5 bases respectively, with 12 bases between them. The CDR3 DNA sequence: TGTGCCAGCAGTGCCGTATGGCATGACGAGCAGTACTTC. It specifies CASSAVWHDEQYF.

The chain employs TRBV7-9 and TRBJ2-5; D unclear. Trimming pared 3 bases from V and 1 base from J, leaving 6 bases between. Germline-derived CDR1 and CDR2 are SEHNR and FQNEAQ (reference sequence). The CDR3 totals 13 residues. The CDR3 is CASSLVLQETQYF. The CDR3, as DNA: TGTGCCAGCAGCTTGGTGCTCCAAGAGACCCAGTACTTC.

The table lists this clone with a count of one. The chain combines TRBV10-3 with TRBJ2-5; possibly TRBD1 or TRBD2 for D (5 bases each). The DNA end is a closer match to TRBJ2-7, so the J assignment may be wrong. CDR1 is ENHRY and CDR2 is SYGVKD in the germline V gene. The CDR3 loop spans 14 amino acids. CDR3 nucleotide sequence: TGTGCCATCACCTCGGGGCCCAGAACCTACGAGCAGTACTTC. It yields the protein CAITSGPRTYEQYF.

The chain is built from TRBV19 and TRBJ2-7, with D maybe TRBD1 (6 bases). CDR1 is LNHDA, CDR2 SQIVND, per germline (reference sequence). V lost 7 bases and J 3 bases, leaving 13 bases between the germline ends. The CDR3 runs 13 residues. CDR3 nucleotides: TGTGCCAGTATCTCCCGGGACAACTACGAGCAGTACTTC. Its protein is CASISRDNYEQYF.

The gene calls are TRBV7-9 and TRBJ2-3, with D maybe TRBD1 (5 bases). CDR3 length: 14 amino acids. The V gene lost 1 base and the J gene lost 2 bases, with 7 bases spanning the gap. Looked up from germline, CDR1 is SEHNR and CDR2 is FQNEAQ (reference sequence). CDR3 in amino acids: CASSLGTPTDTQYF. CDR3 sequence (DNA): TGTGCCAGCAGCTTAGGGACACCCACAGATACGCAGTATTTT. The full variable domain, its missing parts supplied by reference TRBV7-9 and TRBJ2-3, is DTGVSQNPRHKITKRGQNVTFRCDPISEHNRLYWYRQTLGQGPEFLTYFQNEAQLEKSRLLSDRFSAERPKGSFSTLEIQRTEQGDSAMYLCASSLGTPTDTQYFGPGTRLTVL.

The V and J genes are TRBV9 and TRBJ2-1; D might be TRBD1 (6 bases). This CDR3 contains 13 residues. V shed 3 bases and J shed 8 bases, with 12 bases lying between them. Germline CDR1 is SGDLS and CDR2 is YYNGEE. The CDR3 here is CASSAGAAHEQFF. The CDR3 coding sequence is TGTGCCAGCAGCGCAGGGGCAGCTCATGAGCAGTTCTTC.

The V call is TRBV11-2, the J call TRBJ2-5, with TRBD1 identical over 7 bases. This CDR3 is 16 amino acids long. The germline V gene encodes CDR1 SGHAT and CDR2 FQNNGV. V shed 5 bases and J 1 base; nucleotides not matched to a gene: 10. The CDR3 spells CASSHGIGDSQETQYF. The CDR3 DNA reads as TGTGCCAGCAGCCATGGAATAGGGGACAGCCAAGAGACCCAGTACTTC.

J is TRBJ2-2 and V is TRBV30; D gene ambiguous. Trimming removed 0 bases from V and 0 bases from J, with 2 bases in between. This CDR3 spans 13 amino acids. Germline lookup yields CDR1 GTSNPN and CDR2 SVGIG (reference sequence). CDR3 DNA sequence: TGTGCCTGGAGTGTAACGAACACCGGGGAGCTGTTTTTT. Its protein is CAWSVTNTGELFF.

The J gene is TRBJ1-1, the V gene TRBV5-1, with D maybe TRBD1 (5 bases). The CDR3 totals 15 residues. Trimming removed 2 bases from V and 7 bases from J, with 18 bases in between. Germline V gene data show CDR1 as SGHRS and CDR2 as YFSETQ. CDR3 sequence reads: CASSFPQGEPNEAFF. The DNA of the CDR3 is TGCGCCAGCAGCTTCCCCCAGGGCGAACCCAATGAAGCTTTCTTT.

The chain couples TRBV7-9 to TRBJ1-2; tentative D call: TRBD1 (6 bases). CDR1 SEHNR and CDR2 FQNEAQ come from the germline V gene (reference sequence). The CDR3 has 14 amino acids. V lost 5 bases and J lost 6, with 16 bases in between. The CDR3 region is CASSPTTGYDGYTF. CDR3 DNA: TGTGCCAGCAGCCCAACTACAGGGTATGATGGCTACACCTTC.